One and the same sample provided the 6 T cell receptor beta chains below, sequenced in a study of shared clonotypes between healthy human individuals. TCRdb's copy holds only in-frame clones and misses some; the assay was immunoSEQ multiplex PCR. The top ten hold over 1.3% of the sample, which has about a million clones, less than 85% seen once. The sample taken for sequencing was memory CD4+ T cells sorted from blood. Subset of the sample: CD45RA-negative fraction. The receptors were gathered from a man younger than 35 in good health.

This chain connects TRBV7-2 to TRBJ1-5, with D hard to call. Per the germline V gene, CDR1 is SGHTA and CDR2 is FQGNSA. CDR3 length: 14 residues. Trimming took off 1 base at V and 6 bases at J, with 10 bases between the two ends. CDR3 loop: CASSLGQLSQPQHF. For the CDR3, the DNA is TGTGCCAGCAGCTTAGGGCAGTTGAGTCAGCCCCAGCATTTT.

J is TRBJ2-1 and V is TRBV4-3; tentative D call: TRBD2 (6 bases). This CDR3 is built from 14 residues. The germline V and J ends were trimmed by 1 base and 4 bases, with 8 bases remaining between them. The V gene's germline CDR1 is LGHNA and CDR2 YSLEER. CDR3 nucleotide sequence: TGCGCCAGCAGCCAAGGGGAGGAATACAATGAGCAGTTCTTC. This codes for CASSQGEEYNEQFF.

J is TRBJ2-3 and V is TRBV11-1; weak D call: TRBD2 (7 bases). The CDR3 extends over 16 amino acids. V gave up 1 base and J gave up 2 bases, with 13 bases separating them. Germline assignment: CDR1 SGHAT and CDR2 FQDESV (reference sequence). In DNA, the CDR3 is TGTGCCAGCAGCTTAGTGGGGGGGCTCCCCACAGATACGCAGTATTTT. Its translation: CASSLVGGLPTDTQYF.

The rearrangement links TRBV7-8 to TRBJ2-2; 7 bases are a match to TRBD1. V lost 4 bases and J lost 7; bases outside the gene matches: 9. The germline V gene encodes CDR1 SGHVS and CDR2 FQNEAQ. This CDR3 has 15 residues. The CDR3 here is CASSSETGKGGELFF. The CDR3 DNA reads TGTGCCAGCAGCTCGGAGACAGGGAAGGGCGGGGAGCTGTTTTTT.

The chain joins TRBV6-1 to TRBJ1-6, with 7 bases lining up with TRBD1. This CDR3 region has 15 residues. Unmatched junction bases numbered 12, after V lost 6 bases and J lost 10 bases. The germline gives CDR1 MNHNS, CDR2 SASEGT. CDR3 DNA sequence: TGTGCCAGCAGGGCCGAGAGACAGGGAAGGTCACCCCTCCACTTT. This translates into CASRAERQGRSPLHF.

This chain joins TRBV19 and TRBJ2-1, with a tentative D call TRBD1 (5 bases). V was pared by 1 base and J by 3 bases, with 7 bases between. Germline CDR1 and CDR2: LNHDA and SQIVND (reference sequence). The CDR3 is made up of 14 amino acids. The CDR3, as DNA: TGTGCCAGTAGTATAGGGCAGGGCTACAATGAGCAGTTCTTC. This translates into CASSIGQGYNEQFF.